This is a list of T cell receptor beta chains from one sample in a study of Ad26.COV2.S vaccination and SARS-CoV-2 variants. Clones were sequenced by immunoSEQ multiplex PCR, and TCRdb holds only the in-frame ones, with some missing. The sample yields over 300,000 clones, approximately 83% seen once. The sample was peripheral blood, taken in a trial of Ad26.COV2.S vaccine versus placebo. These receptors were obtained from a person aged 18-60 years who received the Ad26.COV2.S COVID-19 vaccine or a placebo. Both conserved end residues are part of each CDR3. The D gene is left open where the match is weak. The size field is filled for only some rows; it gives once, few, many or a size class.

once	NA	TRBJ1-2	TRBV4-1	CASSRPGGFNYGYTF	TGCGCCAGCAGCCGCCCCGGTGGTTTTAACTATGGCTACACCTTC
NA	NA	TRBJ1-6	TRBV7-2	CASSLEGATNSPLHF	TGTGCCAGCAGCTTAGAGGGCGCTACTAATTCACCCCTCCACTTT
NA	NA	TRBJ2-7	TRBV4-1	CASSQDWGAYEQYF	TGCGCCAGCAGCCAAGATTGGGGGGCTTACGAGCAGTACTTC
NA	NA	TRBJ1-1	TRBV5-6	CASSLGVNTEAFF	TGTGCCAGCAGCTTGGGTGTGAACACTGAAGCTTTCTTT
NA	NA	TRBJ1-1	TRBV9	CASSVGGQSAEAFF	TGTGCCAGCAGCGTAGGTGGACAGAGCGCTGAAGCTTTCTTT
NA	NA	TRBJ1-5	TRBV5-1	CASSLSGGKNQPQHF	TGCGCCAGCAGCTTAAGCGGGGGAAAGAATCAGCCCCAGCATTTT
NA	TRBD1	TRBJ1-3	TRBV3-1/TRBV3-2	CASSQQGAGNTIYF	TGTGCCAGCAGCCAACAGGGGGCTGGAAACACCATATATTTT
NA	TRBD1	TRBJ1-2	TRBV30	CAWLDRAHYGYTF	TGTGCCTGGCTCGACAGGGCCCACTATGGCTACACCTTC
NA	NA	TRBJ2-7	TRBV6-5	CASSSTLSYEQYF	TGTGCCAGCAGTAGCACCCTCTCCTACGAGCAGTACTTC
NA	TRBD1	TRBJ1-5	TRBV5-4	CASSLWTGYGNQPQHF	TGTGCCAGCAGCTTGTGGACAGGCTATGGCAATCAGCCCCAGCATTTT
NA	NA	TRBJ2-1	TRBV4-1	CASSRHVLGEYYNEQFF	TGCGCCAGCAGCCGCCACGTCCTAGGGGAATATTACAATGAGCAGTTCTTC
few	NA	TRBJ1-6	TRBV19	CASMGRDNSPLHF	TGTGCCAGTATGGGGAGGGATAATTCACCCCTCCACTTT
NA	NA	TRBJ2-3	TRBV7-9	CASLSRDRSTDTQYF	TGTGCCAGTCTAAGCCGGGACCGTAGCACAGATACGCAGTATTTT
NA	TRBD1	TRBJ2-7	TRBV7-2	CASSYAPGGPYEQYF	TGTGCCAGCAGCTACGCCCCAGGGGGCCCCTACGAGCAGTACTTC
NA	TRBD2	TRBJ2-2	TRBV28	CASSYGGENTGELFF	TGTGCCAGCAGTTATGGGGGGGAGAACACCGGGGAGCTGTTTTTT
NA	NA	TRBJ1-1	TRBV19	CASRPGSRGTEAFF	TGTGCCAGTAGGCCGGGTTCCCGGGGGACTGAAGCTTTCTTT
NA	NA	TRBJ2-7	TRBV18	CASSPFMATQRYEQYF	TGTGCCAGCTCACCCTTCATGGCTACCCAACGTTACGAGCAGTACTTC